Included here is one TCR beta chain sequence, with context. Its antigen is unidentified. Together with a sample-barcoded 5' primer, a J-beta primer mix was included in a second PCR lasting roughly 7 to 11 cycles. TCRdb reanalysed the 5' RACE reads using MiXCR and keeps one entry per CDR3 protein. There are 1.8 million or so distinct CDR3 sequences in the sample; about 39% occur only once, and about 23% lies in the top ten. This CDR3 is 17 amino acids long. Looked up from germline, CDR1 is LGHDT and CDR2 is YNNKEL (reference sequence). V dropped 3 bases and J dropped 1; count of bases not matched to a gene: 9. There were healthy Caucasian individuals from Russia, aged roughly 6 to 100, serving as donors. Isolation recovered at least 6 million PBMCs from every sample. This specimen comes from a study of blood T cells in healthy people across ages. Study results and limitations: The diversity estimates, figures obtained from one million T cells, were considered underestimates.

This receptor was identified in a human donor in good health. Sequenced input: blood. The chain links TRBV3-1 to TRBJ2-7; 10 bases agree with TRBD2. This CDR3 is CASSQNYRTSGSYEQYF. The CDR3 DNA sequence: TGTGCCAGCAGCCAGAACTATAGGACTAGCGGTTCCTACGAGCAGTACTTC.